Each of the 16 T cell receptor beta chains below was sequenced from the same sample in a study of blood T cell repertoires in COVID-19. Profiled with immunoSEQ multiplex PCR; TCRdb holds only in-frame clones, not every one. The top ten clones hold 4.3% of a sample with around 130,000 clones, 75% to 90% of them seen once. The source material was peripheral blood. Every receptor here comes from a human donor in a cohort sampled during active COVID-19.

J is TRBJ1-1 and V is TRBV5-1; D unresolved. The V end was cut by 5 bases, the J end by 4 bases, with 18 bases between. The germline gives CDR1 SGHRS, CDR2 YFSETQ. This CDR3 is built from 15 residues. The CDR3 spells CASRLIIEGTTEAFF. The CDR3 coding sequence is TGCGCCAGCAGACTTATAATTGAGGGTACCACTGAAGCTTTCTTT.

V is TRBV3-1 (or the pseudogene TRBV3-2) and J is TRBJ1-1; TRBD1 agrees at 8 bases. The CDR3 covers 14 residues. J lost 5 bases, V lost 4 bases, and 6 bases had no gene match. Germline V gene lookup returns CDR1 LGHDT and CDR2 YNNKEL (reference sequence). The CDR3 region is CASSLAGGSTEAFF. The CDR3 bases are TGTGCCAGCAGCCTTGCAGGGGGCAGTACTGAAGCTTTCTTT.

The count of this clone is one. As DNA, the CDR3 is TGTGCCGCTACTGGGACTAGCGGGAGGCCACAGGTTGACGAGCAGTACGTC. Translating it yields CAATGTSGRPQVDEQYV. The V call is TRBV7-6, the J call TRBJ2-7, with 15 bases lining up with TRBD2. CDR3 length: 17 residues. CDR1 and CDR2 from the germline V gene are SGHVS and FNYEAQ. The V segment lost 11 bases and the J segment 5 bases; nucleotides outside the gene matches: 16.

The V call is TRBV7-8, the J call TRBJ2-2; TRBD2 matches 8 bases. Germline V gene sequence: CDR1 SGHVS, CDR2 FQNEAQ. J lost 3 bases, V lost 7 bases, and 7 bases had no gene match. This CDR3 is built from 15 residues. The CDR3 spells CASTGGAADTGELFF. The CDR3 DNA reads as TGTGCCAGCACCGGGGGGGCAGCGGACACCGGGGAGCTGTTTTTT.

The chain links TRBV3-1 (or the pseudogene TRBV3-2) to TRBJ2-3; D unresolved. CDR3 length equals 14 residues. Trimming left V 9 bases short and J 0 bases short, with 13 bases between. From germline, CDR1 is LGHDT and CDR2 YNNKEL (reference sequence). This CDR3 reads CASTNSLSTDTQYF. The CDR3, as DNA: TGTGCCAGTACGAACAGCTTGAGCACAGATACGCAGTATTTT.

V and J are TRBV9 and TRBJ2-2; D gene uncertain. V was cut by 4 bases and J by 2 bases, with 3 bases left in between. CDR3 length: 12 amino acids. CDR1 is SGDLS and CDR2 is YYNGEE in the germline V gene. CDR3 sequence (DNA): TGTGCCAGCAGCCCAAACACCGGGGAGCTGTTTTTT. It yields the protein CASSPNTGELFF.

The V and J genes are TRBV7-8 and TRBJ2-3, with 11 bases matching TRBD2. Trimming cost V 9 bases and J 9 bases; bases outside gene matches: 11. This CDR3 is 14 amino acids long. Per the germline V gene, CDR1 is SGHVS and CDR2 is FQNEAQ. In DNA form, the CDR3 reads TGTGCCAGTTGGAATAGCGGGAGGGCAGGGACGCAGTATTTT. Protein product: CASWNSGRAGTQYF.

In this sample, this clone turned up once. This chain links TRBV7-3 with TRBJ2-3; 8 nucleotides match TRBD2. Germline V CDR1 and CDR2: SGHTA, FQGTGA. The CDR3 totals 14 residues. V lost 2 bases to trimming and J lost 7 bases; unmatched junction nucleotides: 5. Here the CDR3 reads CASSLGTRSHTQYF. CDR3 bases: TGTGCCAGCAGCTTAGGGACTAGGAGTCATACGCAGTATTTT.

CDR3 sequence (DNA): TGTGCCAGCAGTTACAGGACCCCTCAGGGCACTGAAGCTTTCTTT. Protein: CASSYRTPQGTEAFF. This chain connects TRBV6-2 or TRBV6-3 to TRBJ1-1, with a tentative D call TRBD1 (5 bases). The CDR3 covers 15 residues. Trimming stripped 2 bases from V and 4 bases from J, with 14 bases between. Germline assignment: CDR1 MNHEY and CDR2 SVGEGT.

This clone was seen only once. This chain links TRBV7-9 with TRBJ2-3; 9 bases match TRBD1. The CDR3 runs to 17 residues. V shed 1 base, J shed 6 bases, and the junction held 11 bases outside the gene matches. Germline loops: CDR1 SEHNR, CDR2 FQNEAQ (reference sequence). CDR3 nucleotide sequence: TGTGCCAGCAGCTTAGGTGCGGGACAGGGCGTGACGGATACGCAGTATTTT. It translates to CASSLGAGQGVTDTQYF.

The rearrangement uses TRBV15 and TRBJ2-7; D gene unclear. This CDR3 contains 12 residues. Trimming stripped 2 bases from V and 6 bases from J, with 8 bases between. CDR1 is LNHNV, CDR2 YYDKDF, per germline (reference sequence). CDR3 residues: CATSRQDREQYF. The CDR3 DNA reads as TGTGCCACCAGCAGACAGGATCGCGAGCAGTACTTC. The whole variable domain, filled in from reference TRBV15 and TRBJ2-7, reads DAMVIQNPRYQVTQFGKPVTLSCSQTLNHNVMYWYQQKSSQAPKLLFHYYDKDFNNEADTPDNFQSRRPNTSFCFLDIRSPGLGDTAMYLCATSRQDREQYFGPGTRLTVT.

The chain has TRBV7-2 and TRBJ1-5, with D possibly being TRBD1 (5 bases). With 2 bases removed from V and 6 bases from J, the gap between germline ends came to 11 bases. The CDR3 consists of 14 residues. CDR1 is SGHTA and CDR2 is FQGNSA in the germline V gene. This chain's CDR3 is CASSLRGSGQPQHF. DNA for the CDR3: TGTGCCAGCAGCTTACGGGGGAGTGGTCAGCCCCAGCATTTT.

The chain recombines TRBV4-3 with TRBJ1-6; 7 bases are a match to TRBD1. V lost 0 bases, J lost 0 bases, and 8 bases stayed unmatched. The CDR3 consists of 19 residues. Germline CDR1 is LGHNA and CDR2 is YSLEER. The chain's CDR3 is CASSQDATGASSYNSPLHF. In DNA form, the CDR3 reads TGCGCCAGCAGCCAAGACGCAACAGGGGCGAGCTCCTATAATTCACCCCTCCACTTT.

This chain uses TRBV11-2 with TRBJ2-5; 10 nucleotides line up with TRBD2. Losses at the gene ends were 4 bases for V and 2 bases for J; bases not matched to a gene: 7. The germline V gene encodes CDR1 SGHAT and CDR2 FQNNGV. CDR3 length: 16 amino acids. The CDR3 nucleotides read TGTGCCAGCAGCTACTCCGGACTAGCGGAACAAGAGACCCAGTACTTC. It is translated as CASSYSGLAEQETQYF. Based on the CDR3 plus reference TRBV11-2 and TRBJ2-5, the full variable domain is EAGVAQSPRYKIIEKRQSVAFWCNPISGHATLYWYQQILGQGPKLLIQFQNNGVVDDSQLPKDRFSAERLKGVDSTLKIQPAKLEDSAVYLCASSYSGLAEQETQYFGPGTRLLVL.

This chain connects TRBV24-1 to TRBJ2-3, with 13 positions matching TRBD2. This CDR3 has 16 amino acids. Trimming at V came to 6 bases and at J to 6 bases, leaving 8 bases not matched to a gene. CDR1 and CDR2 from the germline V gene are KGHDR and SFDVKD. CDR3 protein: CATSRTSGRVQDTQYF. CDR3 bases: TGTGCCACCAGTCGTACTAGCGGGAGGGTTCAGGATACGCAGTATTTT.

This rearrangement joins TRBV10-2 to TRBJ2-1; 8 bases are a match to TRBD2. CDR3 length equals 14 residues. The V gene end was trimmed by 8 bases and the J gene end by 0 bases; junction bases not matched to a gene: 3. Germline CDR1 reads WSHSY; CDR2 reads SAAADI. The DNA for the CDR3 is TGCGCCAGCGAAAGCGGGAGCTCCTACAATGAGCAGTTCTTC. Its protein is CASESGSSYNEQFF.